This is a list of T cell receptor beta chains from one sample in a study of T-cell reconstitution after alpha-beta-depleted transplantation in children. A single record per CDR3 protein comes from TCRdb applying MiXCR to the PCR reads. The table has just over 350,000 distinct CDR3 sequences, about an eighth seen once; the top ten hold around 4%. Sequences were derived from PBMCs, sampled from the stem cell graft. The receptor set was obtained from a human donor who donated a stem cell graft to a child with Fanconi anemia. Each CDR3 is given with its conserved first and last residue. D genes are given only for firm matches. The size field is filled for only some rows; it gives once, few, many or a size class.

D	size	V	J	CDR3	DNA
TRBD1	many	TRBV14	TRBJ2-1	CASSYPTGEVSEQFF	TGTGCCAGCAGCTATCCGACAGGGGAGGTCAGTGAGCAGTTCTTC
NA	many	TRBV5-1	TRBJ2-3	CASSLSNQARQYF	TGCGCCAGCAGCTTGTCCAATCAAGCTCGACAGTATTTT
NA	NA	TRBV7-2	TRBJ1-5	CASSFYRGRARPQHF	TGTGCCAGCAGCTTTTATCGGGGTAGGGCTCGGCCCCAGCATTTT
NA	NA	TRBV10-2	TRBJ1-5	CASSEIYGNQPQHF	TGCGCCAGCTCCGAAATATACGGCAATCAGCCCCAGCATTTT
TRBD1	NA	TRBV19	TRBJ1-3	CASSQDRASSGNTIYF	TGTGCCAGTAGTCAAGACAGGGCCTCCTCTGGAAACACCATATATTTT
NA	NA	TRBV13	TRBJ2-5	CASSSRGSPFQETQYF	TGTGCCAGCAGCTCCAGGGGTTCCCCGTTCCAAGAGACCCAGTACTTC
NA	few	TRBV7-9	TRBJ1-1	CASSSDLGWTEAFF	TGTGCCAGCAGCTCCGATCTAGGGTGGACTGAAGCTTTCTTT
TRBD1	NA	TRBV15	TRBJ1-5	CATSRDWWDRDNQPQHF	TGTGCCACCAGCAGAGATTGGTGGGACAGGGACAATCAGCCCCAGCATTTT
NA	NA	TRBV28	TRBJ1-1	CAGRGSSLMNTEAFF	TGTGCTGGGAGGGGATCTTCACTTATGAACACTGAAGCTTTCTTT
TRBD1	NA	TRBV20-1	TRBJ1-5	CSAIRGTGLNQPQHF	TGCAGTGCAATCAGAGGGACAGGGCTGAATCAGCCCCAGCATTTT
NA	few	TRBV5-1	TRBJ2-2	CASRSTTNTGELFF	TGCGCCAGCCGTAGCACTACGAACACCGGGGAGCTGTTTTTT
NA	few	TRBV30	TRBJ2-7	CAWRVTSSYEQYF	TGTGCCTGGAGGGTAACGAGCTCCTACGAGCAGTACTTC
NA	NA	TRBV6-1	TRBJ2-3	CASSSRTVEGADTQYF	TGTGCCAGCAGCTCCCGGACGGTCGAAGGGGCAGATACGCAGTATTTT
TRBD1	NA	TRBV20-1	TRBJ2-3	CSALGGVEDTQYF	TGCAGTGCTTTAGGGGGCGTAGAAGATACGCAGTATTTT
NA	few	TRBV12-3/TRBV12-4	TRBJ2-2	CASSTNRITGELFF	TGTGCCAGCAGTACTAACAGGATCACCGGGGAGCTGTTTTTT
NA	NA	TRBV14	TRBJ2-3	CASSQGPRGTQYF	TGTGCCAGCAGCCAGGGACCTCGGGGTACGCAGTATTTT
TRBD1	few	TRBV7-8	TRBJ1-4	CASSPPIGTGKEKLFF	TGTGCCAGCAGCCCGCCCATCGGGACAGGGAAGGAAAAACTGTTTTTT
NA	few	TRBV27	TRBJ1-2	CASSFKDSNYGYTF	TGTGCCAGCAGTTTTAAGGATAGTAACTATGGCTACACCTTC
NA	many	TRBV20-1	TRBJ1-4	CSANRPRGEKLFF	TGCAGTGCTAATAGGCCAAGAGGTGAAAAACTGTTTTTT
NA	NA	TRBV5-4	TRBJ2-1	CASSLEPRDEQFF	TGTGCCAGCAGCTTGGAACCCAGGGATGAGCAGTTCTTC
NA	few	TRBV20-1	TRBJ1-2	CSARDPARGGDGYTF	TGCAGTGCTAGGGACCCAGCCCGGGGAGGCGATGGCTACACCTTC
NA	NA	TRBV11-2	TRBJ2-4	CASSPEGSLAKNIQYF	TGTGCCAGCAGCCCAGAGGGGTCCCTAGCCAAAAACATTCAGTACTTC
NA	many	TRBV29-1	TRBJ2-5	CSVELIPGETQYF	TGCAGCGTTGAGCTGATCCCCGGGGAGACCCAGTACTTC
NA	many	TRBV12-3/TRBV12-4	TRBJ2-7	CASSAGTLDFSYEQYF	TGTGCCAGCAGTGCCGGGACACTTGATTTCTCCTACGAGCAGTACTTC
NA	NA	TRBV18	TRBJ2-1	CASSAYGTYNEQFF	TGTGCCAGCTCAGCGTACGGGACATACAATGAGCAGTTCTTC
NA	few	TRBV5-5	TRBJ2-2	CASSSSGQSVTGELFF	TGTGCCAGCAGCTCCTCTGGACAGTCAGTTACAGGGGAGCTGTTTTTT
NA	few	TRBV10-3	TRBJ1-5	CAISEVVGSQPQHF	TGTGCCATCAGTGAAGTTGTAGGATCTCAGCCCCAGCATTTT
NA	few	TRBV5-5	TRBJ1-1	CASSFWQGAGNTEAFF	TGTGCCAGCAGCTTTTGGCAAGGGGCCGGGAACACTGAAGCTTTCTTT
NA	NA	TRBV18	TRBJ2-5	CASSPRTAETQYF	TGTGCCAGCTCACCTCGGACGGCGGAGACCCAGTACTTC
NA	few	TRBV5-1	TRBJ1-2	CASSLAQGRSNYGYTF	TGCGCCAGCAGCTTGGCCCAGGGCAGAAGTAACTATGGCTACACCTTC
NA	NA	TRBV10-3	TRBJ2-2	CAIMVGTGELFF	TGTGCCATCATGGTCGGTACCGGGGAGCTGTTTTTT
NA	NA	TRBV12-3/TRBV12-4	TRBJ1-1	CASVAQANTEAFF	TGTGCCAGCGTAGCGCAGGCGAACACTGAAGCTTTCTTT
NA	NA	TRBV6-1	TRBJ1-1	CASSEVSGPTEAFF	TGTGCCAGCAGTGAAGTTTCGGGGCCCACTGAAGCTTTCTTT
NA	NA	TRBV5-1	TRBJ2-1	CASSLEGQEQFF	TGCGCCAGCAGCTTGGAAGGGCAGGAGCAGTTCTTC
TRBD2	NA	TRBV9	TRBJ2-7	CASSVGELAGYEQYF	TGTGCCAGCAGCGTAGGAGAACTAGCGGGGTACGAGCAGTACTTC
NA	few	TRBV5-1	TRBJ2-1	CASSLSGQNNEQFF	TGCGCCAGCAGCTTGTCCGGACAGAACAATGAGCAGTTCTTC
NA	many	TRBV5-1	TRBJ2-5	CASSLGPQEGETQYF	TGCGCCAGCAGCTTGGGACCCCAAGAGGGGGAGACCCAGTACTTC
NA	many	TRBV20-1	TRBJ1-4	CSATGGSATNEKLFF	TGCAGTGCCACCGGGGGCAGCGCAACTAATGAAAAACTGTTTTTT
NA	many	TRBV10-3	TRBJ1-1	CAAGGGTMNTEAFF	TGTGCCGCGGGGGGGGGAACCATGAACACTGAAGCTTTCTTT
NA	few	TRBV15	TRBJ1-5	CATNRDLNQPQHF	TGTGCCACGAACAGGGATCTTAATCAGCCCCAGCATTTT
TRBD1	NA	TRBV12-3/TRBV12-4	TRBJ2-3	CASSMDRMVASTDTQYF	TGTGCCAGCAGTATGGACAGGATGGTCGCTAGCACAGATACGCAGTATTTT
TRBD1	NA	TRBV12-5	TRBJ2-7	CASALDRGYEQYF	TGTGCTAGTGCCTTGGACAGGGGCTACGAGCAGTACTTC
NA	few	TRBV12-3/TRBV12-4	TRBJ1-2	CASTPGGPNYGYTF	TGTGCCAGCACCCCGGGGGGACCGAACTATGGCTACACCTTC
NA	NA	TRBV6-5	TRBJ2-3	CASSSSGSPDTQYF	TGTGCCAGCAGTTCGTCGGGCTCTCCGGATACGCAGTATTTT
NA	few	TRBV5-1	TRBJ2-7	CASSPRGAWSYEQYF	TGCGCCAGCAGCCCAAGGGGGGCCTGGTCCTACGAGCAGTACTTC
TRBD2	NA	TRBV12-5	TRBJ2-3	CASGLGWGGYTDTQYF	TGTGCTAGTGGTTTGGGCTGGGGGGGGTACACAGATACGCAGTATTTT
NA	NA	TRBV18	TRBJ1-5	CASSPTGTEGRPQHF	TGTGCCAGCTCACCTACAGGGACTGAGGGGAGGCCCCAGCATTTT
NA	NA	TRBV7-2	TRBJ2-3	CASSPPPAGDTQYF	TGTGCCAGCAGCCCACCCCCAGCAGGAGATACGCAGTATTTT
TRBD1	few	TRBV29-1	TRBJ2-2	CSVEKFQGANTGELFF	TGCAGCGTTGAAAAATTCCAGGGGGCGAACACCGGGGAGCTGTTTTTT
NA	NA	TRBV2	TRBJ2-2	CASSTVRRTGELFF	TGTGCCAGCTCGACAGTCCGCCGGACCGGGGAGCTGTTTTTT
NA	NA	TRBV27	TRBJ1-1	CASSVRGTDTEAFF	TGTGCCAGCTCCGTGAGGGGGACCGACACTGAAGCTTTCTTT